Listed below are T cell receptor beta chains from one sample, sequenced in a study of spatial heterogeneity in lung cancer. TCRdb analysed the 5' RACE reads with MiXCR anew, one entry per CDR3 protein. The repertoire holds about 120,000 distinct CDR3 sequences, with 9% to 15% as singletons. The material sequenced was PBMCs, taken at follow-up. These receptors all stem from a male donor with early-stage non-small cell lung cancer. Each CDR3 is given with its conserved first and last residue. The D gene is left open where the match is weak. Not all rows give a size; the values are once, few, many and, for expanded clones, a class.

TRBD1,TRBV7-9,TRBJ2-5,.,TGTGCCAGCACCCGAACAGACAGGGCACAAGAGACCCAGTACTTC,CASTRTDRAQETQYF
TRBD1,TRBV12-3/TRBV12-4,TRBJ1-5,few,TGTGCCAGCAGTTCGACAGGGGGCAAACAGCCCCAGCATTTT,CASSSTGGKQPQHF
TRBD2,TRBV5-8,TRBJ2-1,.,TGTGCCAGCATGCCTGACTACGGGGGGGCCCGTGAGCAGTTCTTC,CASMPDYGGAREQFF
.,TRBV30,TRBJ1-5,many,TGTGCCTGGAGTGTTCACAATCAGCCCCAGCATTTT,CAWSVHNQPQHF
.,TRBV7-2,TRBJ2-1,.,TGTGCCAGCAGCTTAGTACCCTCCCTAAACAATGAGCAGTTCTTC,CASSLVPSLNNEQFF
TRBD1,TRBV4-1,TRBJ1-4,few,TGCGCCAGCAGCCTCTCAGGGACAGGGAATGAAAAACTGTTTTTT,CASSLSGTGNEKLFF
.,TRBV12-3/TRBV12-4,TRBJ1-2,few,TGTGCCAGCAGCTCAGGGGCAGGGGCGGCTGGCTACACCTTC,CASSSGAGAAGYTF
.,TRBV6-1,TRBJ1-5,few,TGTGCCAGCAGTGCCTACACCTACGAAGGCAATCAGCCCCAGCATTTT,CASSAYTYEGNQPQHF
.,TRBV27,TRBJ1-2,few,TGTGTCTGGTGTGGCTACACCTTC,CVWCGYTF
TRBD2,TRBV10-3,TRBJ2-7,many,TGTGCCATCAGTGCGGGCAGCGGGGGGAACGAGCAGTACTTC,CAISAGSGGNEQYF
TRBD2,TRBV6-2/TRBV6-3,TRBJ2-1,many,TGTGCCAGCAGTCGTAGCGGGGGGGACAATGAGCAGTTCTTC,CASSRSGGDNEQFF
.,TRBV11-2,TRBJ2-3,few,TGTGCCAGCAGCCCACACAGGGCAGATACGCAGTATTTT,CASSPHRADTQYF
.,TRBV11-2,TRBJ2-7,.,TGTGCCAGCAGCCTTACCAAACAGGAACGGGGATACGAGCAGTACTTC,CASSLTKQERGYEQYF
TRBD2,TRBV28,TRBJ2-3,many,TGTGCCAGCAGTCCTCAGCGGGGTGGCACAGATACGCAGTATTTT,CASSPQRGGTDTQYF
TRBD1,TRBV7-2,TRBJ2-1,.,TGTGCCAGCAGCTTAGTTAGGACAGGGAACAATGAGCAGTTCTTC,CASSLVRTGNNEQFF
TRBD1,TRBV28,TRBJ1-1,few,TGTGCCAGCGAAAAGGGGACAGGGGGCCGGGAAGCTTTCTTT,CASEKGTGGREAFF
.,TRBV12-3/TRBV12-4,TRBJ1-6,.,TGTGCCAGCAGTTGGGGACAAGACAATTCACCCCTCCACTTT,CASSWGQDNSPLHF
TRBD2,TRBV7-2,TRBJ2-3,.,TGTGCCAGCAGCCTTAGCGGGGGGACGCAGTATTTT,CASSLSGGTQYF
.,TRBV24-1,TRBJ1-5,many,TGTGCCACCAGTCAAACACCGGTTCGTCAGCCCCAGCATTTT,CATSQTPVRQPQHF
TRBD1,TRBV6-6,TRBJ1-6,.,TGTGCCATCCGGACAGGTCATAATAATTCACCCCTCCACTTT,CAIRTGHNNSPLHF
.,TRBV28,TRBJ1-4,.,TGTGCCAGCAGTTTAACGGGGGGAGCAACTAATGAAAAACTGTTTTTT,CASSLTGGATNEKLFF
.,TRBV18,TRBJ1-2,few,TGTGCCAGCTCACCACGTAGGGAGTCCCACTATGGCTACACCTTC,CASSPRRESHYGYTF
.,TRBV3-1,TRBJ1-6,.,TGTGCCAGCAGCCGGGACAATTTGAATTTACCCCTCCCCTTT,CASSRDNLNLPLPF
TRBD2,TRBV4-3,TRBJ2-5,many,TGCGCCAGCAGCCAAGAACTAGCGGGGGGACAAGAGACCCAGTACTTC,CASSQELAGGQETQYF
TRBD1,TRBV20-1,TRBJ1-2,.,TGCAGTGCCGATGACAGGGAAAACTATGGCTACACCTTC,CSADDRENYGYTF
TRBD1,TRBV13,TRBJ2-7,few,TGTGCCAGCAGCTGGGGACAGGCTTACGAGCAGTACTTC,CASSWGQAYEQYF
TRBD1,TRBV11-2,TRBJ2-7,many,TGTGCCAGCAGCTTAGTCAGGGGGCGCCTCCGGGAGCAGTACTTC,CASSLVRGRLREQYF
.,TRBV6-5,TRBJ1-2,.,TGTGCCAGCAGTCCCGGCGGGGCTAACTATGGCTACACCTTC,CASSPGGANYGYTF
.,TRBV19,TRBJ2-7,.,TGTGCCAGCCACGGGGGGCACTCCTACGAGCAGTACTTC,CASHGGHSYEQYF
TRBD1,TRBV9,TRBJ2-1,.,TGTGCCAGCAGCTTCGGACAGGGGGCCGATGAGCAGTTCTTC,CASSFGQGADEQFF
.,TRBV9,TRBJ1-2,many,TGTGCCAGCAGCGTAGTCTCCACCCCGACCGGTGGCTACACCTTC,CASSVVSTPTGGYTF
.,TRBV18,TRBJ1-4,.,TGTGCCAGCTCACCGAACAGAAATGAAAATCTGTTTTTT,CASSPNRNENLFF
TRBD1,TRBV3-1,TRBJ2-6,many,TGTGCCAGCAGCCTTGGGACAGGAAACTCTGGGGCCAACGTCCTGACTTTC,CASSLGTGNSGANVLTF
TRBD2,TRBV18,TRBJ2-3,.,TGTGCCAGCGTAGCGGGGGGGCCGCAAGATACGCAGTATTTT,CASVAGGPQDTQYF
.,TRBV3-1,TRBJ1-2,.,TGTGCCAGCAGCCAAGATGCGGGTAGCTATGGCTACACCTTC,CASSQDAGSYGYTF
.,TRBV28,TRBJ1-1,.,TGTGCCAGCAGTCTCCCGCCAGGGAAGGAAGCTTTCTTT,CASSLPPGKEAFF
.,TRBV12-3/TRBV12-4,TRBJ2-1,few,TGTGCCAGCAGTCCCCGCGGGGATCACTACAATGAGCAGTTCTTC,CASSPRGDHYNEQFF
.,TRBV15,TRBJ2-1,few,TGTGCCACCAGCAGGGACTACCGAGCTGAGCAGTTCTTC,CATSRDYRAEQFF
.,TRBV7-9,TRBJ1-1,.,TGTGCCAGCAGCTTTCTACAGCTAAATAGGAACACTGAAGCTTTCTTT,CASSFLQLNRNTEAFF
.,TRBV9,TRBJ2-5,many,TGTGCCAGCAGCGTAGGGCCGCAAGAGACCCAGTACTTC,CASSVGPQETQYF
TRBD1,TRBV28,TRBJ2-7,many,TGTGCCAGCAGGACGACAGGGGGGTCCTACGAGCAGTACTTC,CASRTTGGSYEQYF
.,TRBV9,TRBJ2-3,.,TGTGCCAGCAGCCCTTATCTAAGGGCCACAGATACGCAGTATTTT,CASSPYLRATDTQYF
TRBD1,TRBV6-2/TRBV6-3,TRBJ2-1,many,TGTGCCAGCGCCGGGACAGGGGGCTACAATGAGCAGTTCTTC,CASAGTGGYNEQFF
TRBD1,TRBV23-1,TRBJ1-2,many,TGCGCCAGCTGCCCACCTCTCCGGGACAGGGGCTACGGCTATGGCTACACCTTC,CASCPPLRDRGYGYGYTF
.,TRBV18,TRBJ1-2,few,TGTGCCAGCTCTCCCGACCCTAACTATGGCTACACCTTC,CASSPDPNYGYTF
TRBD1,TRBV2,TRBJ1-6,few,TGTGCCAGCAGGGGGACAGGGAGAGTTAATTCACCCCTCCACTTT,CASRGTGRVNSPLHF
.,TRBV19,TRBJ1-5,few,TGTGCCAGTAGCTCGACAAGTAAAGCGCCCCAGCATTTT,CASSSTSKAPQHF
TRBD1,TRBV6-5,TRBJ1-1,.,TGTGCCAGCAGTTACCCGGGACAGGGGTCGGCTGAAGCTTTCTTT,CASSYPGQGSAEAFF
TRBD1,TRBV20-1,TRBJ1-1,.,TGCAGTGCTAGAGATCGCGGGACAGGGTTCGGGACTGAAGCTTTCTTT,CSARDRGTGFGTEAFF
TRBD1,TRBV11-2,TRBJ2-5,.,TGTGCCAGCAGCCCGGGACAGGGGGCGCTTCCTAACCAAGAGACCCAGTACTTC,CASSPGQGALPNQETQYF
TRBD2,TRBV20-1,TRBJ2-1,many,TGCAGTGCTCCTCATAGCGGGGGGGCACTTGAGCAGTTCTTC,CSAPHSGGALEQFF
.,TRBV7-9,TRBJ2-3,.,TGTGCCAGCAGCTTATGGGACGCCGGCACAGATACGCAGTATTTT,CASSLWDAGTDTQYF
.,TRBV14,TRBJ1-1,.,TGTACCAGCAGCCAAGATCGAGCCCCTCTCGGTGAAGCTTTCTTT,CTSSQDRAPLGEAFF
.,TRBV10-3,TRBJ2-3,few,TGTGCCATCAGGGAAGACAGCACAGATACGCAGTATTTT,CAIREDSTDTQYF
.,TRBV7-9,TRBJ1-3,.,TGTGCCAGCAGCTTAGGGAATGGAAACACCATATATTTT,CASSLGNGNTIYF